One T cell receptor beta chain is described in this entry. Assay: immunoSEQ multiplex PCR; the TCRdb copy retains only in-frame clones and omits some. The sample yields some 510,000 clones, roughly 90% seen once. This sample was included in a study of blood T cell repertoires in COVID-19. Trimming stripped 7 bases from V and 5 bases from J, with 6 bases between. This CDR3 is 10 amino acids long. Per germline, CDR1 DFQATT and CDR2 SNEGSKA (reference sequence). V is TRBV20-1 and J is TRBJ2-1; D ambiguous. The TCR sequence derives from a woman between 40 and 50 years old who had recovered from COVID-19. The sequenced sample was PBMCs or T cells enriched from blood (not recorded which). CDR3 protein: CSVPNNEQFF. Here the CDR3 DNA reads TGCAGTGTCCCTAACAATGAGCAGTTCTTC.